Listed here are 18 T cell receptor beta chains from one sample, sequenced in a study of neurological immune-mediated disorders. TCRdb used MiXCR to reprocess the 5' RACE reads, holding one entry per CDR3 protein. The sample includes roughly 50,000 distinct CDR3 sequences, about 25% of them seen just once. Source material: PBMCs. The receptors were sampled from a woman between 65 and 79 years old in good health.

There are many counts of this clonotype. This chain links TRBV5-1 with TRBJ2-1; 7 bases map to TRBD2. The CDR3 covers 14 residues. After removal of 0 bases from V and 8 bases from J, the junction contained 5 bases not matched to a gene. Per the germline V gene, CDR1 is SGHRS and CDR2 is YFSETQ. Written as DNA, the CDR3 is TGCGCCAGCAGCTTGGAGGGCCGGGGGGATGAGCAGTTCTTC. It is translated as CASSLEGRGDEQFF.

This clonotype was recorded at least ten times. The V gene is TRBV11-1, the J gene TRBJ2-7; D is undetermined. V lost 5 bases, J lost 10 bases, and 12 bases lay in between. The CDR3 contains 11 residues. The germline gives CDR1 SGHAT, CDR2 FQDESV (reference sequence). The CDR3 reads CASSLRRTQYF. For the CDR3, the DNA is TGTGCCAGCAGCCTCCGACGTACTCAGTACTTC.

This clonotype was seen at least ten times. The V and J genes are TRBV6-5 and TRBJ2-7, with 8 bases identical to TRBD1. V trimming: 5 bases; J trimming: 3 bases; junction bases outside the gene matches: 6. Germline V gene lookup returns CDR1 MNHEY and CDR2 SVGAGI. The CDR3 runs to 14 residues. The CDR3 coding sequence is TGTGCCAGCAGTGGGGGGACAGGCAACTACGAGCAGTACTTC. It is translated as CASSGGTGNYEQYF.

This clonotype was detected ten times or more. The rearrangement joins TRBV6-5 to TRBJ2-7; TRBD2 is a possible D gene (6 bases). V gave up 5 bases and J gave up 2 bases, with 13 bases separating them. The V gene's germline CDR1 is MNHEY and CDR2 SVGAGI. The CDR3 covers 14 residues. This CDR3 is CASSKRGVTYEQYF. CDR3 bases: TGTGCCAGCAGTAAACGCGGGGTAACCTACGAGCAGTACTTC.

This clonotype was seen at least ten times. The chain carries TRBV28 and TRBJ2-3, with 8 bases lining up with TRBD2. Germline V gene data show CDR1 as MDHEN and CDR2 as SYDVKM. V was pared by 3 bases and J by 3 bases, with 11 bases of the junction left unmatched. This CDR3 is built from 17 residues. The CDR3 is CASSFFGRGLWTDTQYF. DNA of the CDR3: TGTGCCAGCAGTTTTTTCGGGAGGGGTCTCTGGACAGATACGCAGTATTTT.

This clonotype was detected ten times or more. The chain links TRBV20-1 to TRBJ2-5, with a tentative D call TRBD1 (5 bases). This CDR3 has 14 amino acids. The V and J ends lost 6 bases and 7 bases respectively, with 21 bases between them. CDR1 and CDR2 (germline): DFQATT, SNEGSKA (reference sequence). The CDR3 sequence: CSAKVETNQGTQYF. The CDR3 region has the DNA TGCAGTGCCAAAGTAGAGACAAATCAGGGGACCCAGTACTTC.

This clonotype was counted many times. The rearrangement joins TRBV5-6 to TRBJ2-7; D remains unclear. V lost 4 bases and J 3 bases, leaving 11 bases between the germline ends. The germline V gene has CDR1 SGHDT and CDR2 YYEEEE. The CDR3 spans 13 residues. CDR3 DNA: TGTGCCAGCAGCCTTAGAAGTTACTACGAGCAGTACTTC. This translates into CASSLRSYYEQYF.

This clonotype was observed a handful of times. This chain uses TRBV29-1 with TRBJ1-1; D is possibly TRBD1 (6 bases). The germline V and J ends were trimmed by 7 bases and 5 bases, with 23 bases remaining between them. This CDR3 is 15 amino acids long. The germline gives CDR1 SQVTM, CDR2 ANQGSEA. The CDR3 DNA is TGCAGCGCTCTCTTTCTAGGCGTCAGGGGTACTGAAGCTTTCTTT. Translating gives CSALFLGVRGTEAFF.

This clonotype is medium-sized (0.01 to 0.1%) within its sample. The rearrangement joins TRBV25-1 to TRBJ2-5; a possible D gene is TRBD1 (5 bases). This CDR3 is built from 14 residues. V lost 2 bases to trimming and J lost 2 bases, with 9 bases between them. Germline V CDR1 and CDR2: MGHDK, SYGVNS. The CDR3 sequence is CASSERGHQETQYF. The CDR3 nucleotides read TGTGCCAGCAGTGAACGCGGACATCAAGAGACCCAGTACTTC.

The chain couples TRBV6-5 to TRBJ2-1; 9 bases align to TRBD2. Per the germline V gene, CDR1 is MNHEY and CDR2 is SVGAGI. The CDR3 runs to 15 residues. Trimming cost V 10 bases and J 4 bases; bases outside gene matches: 11. The CDR3: CANTLAGGCYNEQFF. The CDR3 region has the DNA TGTGCCAACACCCTGGCGGGAGGGTGTTACAATGAGCAGTTCTTC.

The V call is TRBV5-1, the J call TRBJ1-5; 9 positions agree with TRBD1. In germline, CDR1 is SGHRS, CDR2 YFSETQ. Trimming at V came to 1 base and at J to 5 bases, leaving 4 bases not matched to a gene. The CDR3 has 15 residues. The CDR3, as DNA: TGCGCCAGCAGCTTGTGGACAGGGGCCGATCAGCCCCAGCATTTT. It yields the protein CASSLWTGADQPQHF.

This clonotype appeared many times. Germline and junction disagree at one end, which may indicate a read error. The V and J genes are TRBV29-1 and TRBJ1-1, with TRBD1 identical over 7 bases. The germline gives CDR1 SQVTM, CDR2 ANQGSEA. CDR3 length equals 14 residues. The CDR3: CSASVGQWNTEAFF. CDR3 DNA: TGCAGCGCAAGCGTGGGACAGTGGAACACTGAAGCCTTCTTT.

The chain has TRBV28 and TRBJ2-1; no clear D. The CDR3 contains 14 residues. CDR1 is MDHEN and CDR2 is SYDVKM in the germline V gene. Trimming cost V 8 bases and J 0 bases, with 11 bases left between them. CDR3 DNA sequence: TGTGCCAGCCCTATTGGGCGCTCCTACAATGAGCAGTTCTTC. This sequence encodes CASPIGRSYNEQFF.

This clonotype appeared many times. V gene TRBV4-1 combines with J gene TRBJ2-3; 10 bases fit TRBD2. The V and J ends lost 4 bases and 1 base, in that order; junction bases with no gene match: 2. The CDR3 sequence is 15 residues long. The germline gives CDR1 MGHRA, CDR2 YSYEKL. Here the CDR3 reads CASSPLAGGTDTQYF. The CDR3 nucleotides are TGCGCCAGCAGCCCCCTAGCGGGGGGCACAGATACGCAGTATTTT.

The J gene is TRBJ2-7, the V gene TRBV6-6, with D perhaps TRBD1 (6 bases). Germline assignment: CDR1 MNHNY and CDR2 SVGAGI (reference sequence). V was trimmed by 2 bases and J by 1 base, leaving 12 bases between them. CDR3 length equals 15 residues. CDR3 loop: CASSYGQGMSYEQYF. CDR3 coding DNA: TGTGCCAGCAGTTACGGGCAGGGGATGTCCTACGAGCAGTACTTC.

This clonotype was counted a single time. This could be a read error, since a much larger clone is one nucleotide away. This chain joins TRBV20-1 and TRBJ2-1; 7 bases map to TRBD2. Losses at the gene ends were 1 base for V and 0 bases for J; bases not matched to a gene: 15. The CDR3 extends over 19 amino acids. In germline, CDR1 is DFQATT, CDR2 SNEGSKA (reference sequence). The CDR3 region is CSARAGVEGGRSSYNEQFF. DNA for the CDR3: TGCAGTGCTAGAGCCGGGGTAGAGGGAGGGCGGAGCTCCTACAATGAGCAGTTCTTC.

Ten or more counts support this clonotype. The chain recombines TRBV20-1 with TRBJ2-1; D might be TRBD1 (6 bases). The CDR3 length is 16 residues. V was pared by 3 bases and J by 0 bases, with 15 bases between. Germline CDR1 DFQATT, CDR2 SNEGSKA (reference sequence). The DNA of the CDR3 is TGCAGTGCTAGGAAGGGACATTATAGCTCCTACAATGAGCAGTTCTTC. Amino acid sequence: CSARKGHYSSYNEQFF.

There are many counts of this clonotype. The chain is built from TRBV27 and TRBJ2-3; D ambiguous. In germline, CDR1 is MNHEY, CDR2 SMNVEV (reference sequence). The CDR3 extends over 13 amino acids. With 3 bases removed from V and 0 bases from J, the gap between germline ends came to 4 bases. CDR3 sequence: CASSFRSTDTQYF. DNA of the CDR3: TGTGCCAGCAGTTTTAGGAGCACAGATACGCAGTATTTT.